What follows are 23 T cell receptor beta chains derived from one specimen sequenced in a study of T-cell reconstitution after alpha-beta-depleted transplantation in children. This sample's TCRbeta library carried unique molecular identifier barcodes. One entry per CDR3 protein results from TCRdb running MiXCR on the PCR reads. The table lists around 370,000 distinct CDR3 sequences, approximately 10% of them singletons. This sample comprised PBMCs from the stem cell graft donor, obtained from the stem cell graft. These receptors all come from a human donor who donated a stem cell graft to a child with acute lymphoblastic leukemia.

This clonotype was seen a few times. The chain employs TRBV24-1 and TRBJ2-2; D ambiguous. The CDR3 length is 18 residues. V gave up 7 bases and J gave up 0 bases, with 20 bases separating them. Germline V gene lookup returns CDR1 KGHDR and CDR2 SFDVKD. The CDR3 DNA reads TGTGCCACCAGCCACGACCGAATGTCAGGACCGAACACCGGGGAGCTGTTTTTT. This translates into CATSHDRMSGPNTGELFF.

The CDR3 DNA follows: TGCAGCGTTGAAGCCGGAGCCAGGGGACTCTACGAGCAGTACTTC. It encodes CSVEAGARGLYEQYF. This sequence joins TRBV29-1 and TRBJ2-7; D could derive from TRBD1 or TRBD2 (6 bases each). From germline, CDR1 is SQVTM and CDR2 ANQGSEA. The ends were cut back, 1 base at V and 3 bases at J, with 16 bases in the middle. This CDR3 is built from 15 residues.

The chain couples TRBV19 to TRBJ1-1; 7 nucleotides align to TRBD1. Trimming took 4 bases from V and 6 from J; bases not matched to a gene: 5. Germline assignment: CDR1 LNHDA and CDR2 SQIVND (reference sequence). This CDR3 contains 13 residues. This CDR3 is CASSKNRGAEAFF. The CDR3 DNA is TGTGCCAGTAGTAAAAACAGGGGAGCTGAAGCTTTCTTT.

This clonotype showed up just a few times. V gene TRBV9 combines with J gene TRBJ1-4; 11 positions agree with TRBD1. The CDR3 has 16 amino acids. Germline-derived CDR1 and CDR2 are SGDLS and YYNGEE. Germline trimming cut 0 bases from V and 7 bases from J; bases unmatched to any gene: 5. The CDR3 loop reads CASSVAPGTGGEKLFF. DNA of the CDR3: TGTGCCAGCAGCGTAGCCCCCGGGACAGGGGGTGAAAAACTGTTTTTT.

The V gene is TRBV2, the J gene TRBJ1-1; possible D gene TRBD1, 5 bases. The germline CDR1 and CDR2 sequences are SNHLY and FYNNEI. CDR3 length: 12 residues. V gave up 8 bases and J gave up 4 bases, with 11 bases separating them. DNA for the CDR3: TGTGCCAGCTGCACTGGGGGCACTGAAGCTTTCTTT. Translating gives CASCTGGTEAFF. The variable domain in full, completed from reference TRBV2 and TRBJ1-1, reads EPEVTQTPSHQVTQMGQEVILRCVPISNHLYFYWYRQILGQKVEFLVSFYNNEISEKSEIFDDQFSVERPDGSNFTLKIRSTKLEDSAMYFCASCTGGTEAFFGQGTRLTVV.

The J gene is TRBJ2-7, the V gene TRBV4-1; a weak D match, TRBD2 (7 bases). The CDR3 loop spans 19 amino acids. Trimming left V 1 base short and J 4 bases short, with 26 bases between. Germline lookup yields CDR1 MGHRA and CDR2 YSYEKL. The CDR3 DNA reads TGCGCCAGCAGCCAAGCCCCGGGGGGCCGGAAAGCGTCCTGGTACGAGCAGTACTTC. Translating it yields CASSQAPGGRKASWYEQYF.

The chain employs TRBV20-1 and TRBJ2-1, with 12 nucleotides matching TRBD2. CDR1 DFQATT and CDR2 SNEGSKA come from the germline V gene (reference sequence). The CDR3 sequence is 19 residues long. The ends lost 1 base at V and 6 bases at J; junction bases unmatched: 16. The CDR3 nucleotides are TGCAGTGCTAGAGGGCCGGGACAGCAGACTAGCGGGAGTGGCAATGAGCAGTTCTTC. Translated, it gives CSARGPGQQTSGSGNEQFF.

In its sample, this clonotype was seen a few times. The V call is TRBV24-1, the J call TRBJ2-1, with 13 bases matching TRBD2. This CDR3 is built from 16 residues. The J segment lost 6 bases and the V segment lost 2 bases, leaving 3 bases of the junction unmatched. Per germline, CDR1 KGHDR and CDR2 SFDVKD. CDR3 sequence: CATSDWRTSGSNEQFF. The CDR3 nucleotides are TGTGCCACCAGTGATTGGCGGACTAGCGGGAGCAATGAGCAGTTCTTC.

The chain links TRBV5-1 to TRBJ2-1; possibly TRBD2 for D (6 bases). V lost 5 bases to trimming and J lost 4 bases, with 19 bases between them. There are 16 residues in the CDR3. Germline V gene lookup returns CDR1 SGHRS and CDR2 YFSETQ. The CDR3 sequence: CASRGSSGAGYNEQFF. In nucleotides, the CDR3 is TGCGCCAGCAGGGGTTCGTCGGGAGCAGGATACAATGAGCAGTTCTTC.

This clonotype came up many times. The genes are TRBV5-1 and TRBJ1-5; 7 nucleotides agree with TRBD1. Germline V gene lookup returns CDR1 SGHRS and CDR2 YFSETQ. The CDR3 sequence is 14 residues long. After removal of 0 bases from V and 7 bases from J, the junction contained 4 bases not matched to a gene. As DNA, the CDR3 is TGCGCCAGCAGCTTGGAGACAGGGTTACAGCCCCAGCATTTT. This encodes CASSLETGLQPQHF.

The rearrangement links TRBV4-2 to TRBJ2-5; the D call may be TRBD1 or TRBD2 (6 bases each). CDR3 length: 15 residues. V was cut by 4 bases and J by 2 bases, with 14 bases left in between. Germline values: CDR1 LGHNA, CDR2 YNFKEQ. CDR3 DNA: TGTGCCAGCAGCCCCGGGGGCCCGCGGCAAGAGACCCAGTACTTC. Amino acid sequence: CASSPGGPRQETQYF.

This sequence joins TRBV2 and TRBJ1-6, with D perhaps matching TRBD1 (6 bases). V was cut by 8 bases and J by 9 bases, with 20 bases left in between. This CDR3 comprises 15 residues. Looked up from germline, CDR1 is SNHLY and CDR2 is FYNNEI. For the CDR3, the DNA is TGTGCCAGCCGCGGCGGGGGCTCGGGTCTTTCACCCCTCCACTTT. Translated: CASRGGGSGLSPLHF.

This clonotype was counted between two and nine times. The chain recombines TRBV7-9 with TRBJ1-4; perhaps TRBD1 as D (5 bases). The CDR3 consists of 16 residues. Germline loops: CDR1 SEHNR, CDR2 FQNEAQ (reference sequence). Trimming left V 2 bases short and J 1 base short, with 11 bases between. The CDR3 sequence is CASSLSQAITNEKLFF. CDR3 coding DNA: TGTGCCAGCAGCTTATCACAGGCCATAACTAATGAAAAACTGTTTTTT.

This clonotype was picked up a small number of times. V and J are TRBV10-3 and TRBJ2-6, with a tentative D call TRBD1 (5 bases). The germline V gene encodes CDR1 ENHRY and CDR2 SYGVKD. This CDR3 has 14 residues. V was pared by 5 bases and J by 8 bases, with 13 bases between. The CDR3 sequence is CAISPPDTTNVLTF. The CDR3 DNA sequence: TGTGCCATCAGTCCGCCGGACACCACCAACGTCCTGACTTTC.

The chain couples TRBV7-9 to TRBJ2-7; D is possibly TRBD2 (5 bases). The germline CDR1 and CDR2 sequences are SEHNR and FQNEAQ (reference sequence). The CDR3 runs to 14 residues. V was pared by 5 bases and J by 4 bases, with 15 bases between. The CDR3 DNA is TGTGCCAGCAGCCCGCGGGCCCTCCCTTACGAGCAGTACTTC. The encoded protein is CASSPRALPYEQYF.

The rearrangement joins TRBV6-2 or TRBV6-3 to TRBJ2-5; 7 bases are shared with TRBD1. Germline loops: CDR1 MNHEY, CDR2 SVGEGT. V dropped 4 bases and J dropped 2; count of bases not matched to a gene: 10. This CDR3 is 16 amino acids long. CDR3 sequence: CASSLIGTAPQETQYF. For the CDR3, the DNA is TGTGCCAGCAGTTTAATCGGGACAGCACCTCAAGAGACCCAGTACTTC.

The rearrangement links TRBV7-9 to TRBJ2-2; 9 nucleotides line up with TRBD1. The CDR3 runs to 14 residues. Germline V lookup: CDR1 SEHNR, CDR2 FQNEAQ (reference sequence). V gave up 5 bases and J gave up 10 bases; unmatched junction bases: 8. DNA of the CDR3: TGTGCCAGCAGCGTGACAGGGGGGCGCGAGGAGCTGTTTTTT. It is translated as CASSVTGGREELFF.

This chain links TRBV14 with TRBJ2-7; possible D gene TRBD1, 5 bases. The CDR3 runs 18 residues. Germline V gene lookup returns CDR1 SGHDN and CDR2 FVKESK. V was shortened by 4 bases and J by 6 bases, with 28 bases between the two germline ends. Here the CDR3 reads CASSRGVIQGTPGVEQYF. The DNA for the CDR3 is TGTGCCAGCAGCCGAGGAGTAATTCAGGGAACGCCTGGGGTCGAGCAGTACTTC.

V is TRBV19 and J is TRBJ2-3, with 9 bases fitting TRBD2. CDR1 is LNHDA, CDR2 SQIVND, per germline (reference sequence). This CDR3 spans 13 amino acids. Germline trimming cut 5 bases from V and 4 bases from J; bases unmatched to any gene: 1. The CDR3 coding sequence is TGTGCCAGTAGTGGGACTAGCTCAGATACGCAGTATTTT. Translation gives CASSGTSSDTQYF.

The V and J genes are TRBV2 and TRBJ2-7; TRBD1 matches at 9 bases. This CDR3 has 16 amino acids. The ends lost 4 bases at V and 3 bases at J; junction bases unmatched: 10. Germline V gives CDR1 SNHLY, CDR2 FYNNEI. The CDR3 nucleotides read TGTGCCAGCAGTGTACAGGGGGCTGGCGGGAACTACGAGCAGTACTTC. This translates into CASSVQGAGGNYEQYF. Variable domain in full (rest from reference TRBV2 and TRBJ2-7): EPEVTQTPSHQVTQMGQEVILRCVPISNHLYFYWYRQILGQKVEFLVSFYNNEISEKSEIFDDQFSVERPDGSNFTLKIRSTKLEDSAMYFCASSVQGAGGNYEQYFGPGTRLTVT.

The V and J genes are TRBV12-3 or TRBV12-4 and TRBJ2-3; 9 bases are shared with TRBD2. The junction had 13 bases not matched to a gene; V was cut back by 4 bases and J by 5 bases. This CDR3 is 17 amino acids long. The CDR3 coding sequence is TGTGCCAGCAGTTCGGGGAGCCTAGCGGGGCCCCGAGATACGCAGTATTTT. This codes for CASSSGSLAGPRDTQYF.

This clonotype came up a few times. The rearrangement uses TRBV27 and TRBJ2-1; TRBD2 is a possible D gene (5 bases). The V end lost 6 bases, the J end lost 6 bases, and 15 bases lay between the germline ends. Germline loops: CDR1 MNHEY, CDR2 SMNVEV (reference sequence). CDR3 length: 14 amino acids. CDR3 region: CASSTGPRGNEQFF. CDR3 nucleotide sequence: TGTGCCAGCAGCACCGGACCACGGGGCAATGAGCAGTTCTTC.

This clonotype was detected many times. The chain carries TRBV5-1 and TRBJ2-3; TRBD1 matches at 9 bases. The germline gives CDR1 SGHRS, CDR2 YFSETQ. The V and J ends lost 1 base and 4 bases, in that order; junction bases with no gene match: 4. The CDR3 length is 15 residues. The CDR3 loop reads CASSLSGTGPDTQYF. Here the CDR3 DNA reads TGCGCCAGCAGCTTGTCCGGGACAGGGCCAGATACGCAGTATTTT.